The rows below give T cell receptor beta chains drawn from one sample of a study of shared clonotypes between healthy human individuals. Sequenced by immunoSEQ multiplex PCR; TCRdb stores in-frame clones only, minus some. Counted here are around 640,000 clones, about 96% occurring once; the ten biggest clones make up less than 0.13%. Sequencing was carried out using naive CD8+ T cells sorted from blood. Receptor source: a woman aged 25-40 years in good health. The CDR3 runs from the conserved cysteine through the conserved F or W. Fields, in order: V gene, D gene, clone size, J gene, CDR3 DNA, CDR3 protein. A D gene is named only where the DNA matches it firmly. Rows give clone size only sometimes, using once, few, many, or a class for an expanded clone.

TRBV10-2	TRBD1	-	TRBJ2-1	TGCGCCAGCAGTGATGGGTGGGACAGGGGCGTGGATGAGCAGTTCTTC	CASSDGWDRGVDEQFF
TRBV2	-	-	TRBJ1-5	TGTGCCAGCAGTCCTGTCTTCAATCAGCCCCAGCATTTT	CASSPVFNQPQHF
TRBV27	-	once	TRBJ1-2	TGTGCCAGCAGTCGCTCCGGGACATCCTATGGCTACACCTTC	CASSRSGTSYGYTF
TRBV5-6	-	-	TRBJ2-7	TGTGCCAGCAGCTTAGGACATCCTCCCTACGAGCAGTACTTC	CASSLGHPPYEQYF
TRBV7-9	TRBD1	once	TRBJ2-7	TGTGCCAGCAGCTTGTGGACAGGGGGGAAGTACGAGCAGTACTTC	CASSLWTGGKYEQYF
TRBV28	TRBD1	-	TRBJ1-4	TGTGCCAGCATTTCATTCGAGGAGCGACAGGGAAGTGAAAAACTGTTTTTT	CASISFEERQGSEKLFF
TRBV6-5	-	once	TRBJ2-7	TGTGCCAGCAGTTACTCGGACACTCACTACGAGCAGTACTTC	CASSYSDTHYEQYF
TRBV6-6	-	-	TRBJ2-1	TGTGCCAGCAGTTACTCGTACTCTAATGAGCAGTTCTTC	CASSYSYSNEQFF
TRBV5-4	-	-	TRBJ1-2	TGTGCCAGCAGCTCATCCTATGGCTACACCTTC	CASSSSYGYTF
TRBV6-1	-	-	TRBJ1-1	TGTGCCAGCAGTGAGAGGAAACAGGGGAACACTGAAGCTTTCTTT	CASSERKQGNTEAFF
TRBV28	-	-	TRBJ2-3	TGTGCCAGCAGTCTCCGGGAATCCTTCACAGATACGCAGTATTTT	CASSLRESFTDTQYF
TRBV7-8	-	-	TRBJ2-2	TGTGCCAGCAGCTTAGTACGGACCGGGGAGCTGTTTTTT	CASSLVRTGELFF
TRBV6-1	-	-	TRBJ1-1	TGTGCCAGCAGTGAAGGGGTGGGGAAGAACACTGAAGCTTTCTTT	CASSEGVGKNTEAFF
TRBV28	TRBD1	-	TRBJ2-3	TGTGCCAGCAGTTTATACAGGGGGTACGATACGCAGTATTTT	CASSLYRGYDTQYF
TRBV19	-	-	TRBJ2-7	TGTGCCAGTAGTACCGCAGCTCTCGACGGATCCTACGAGCAGTACTTC	CASSTAALDGSYEQYF
TRBV5-3	TRBD2	once	TRBJ2-7	TGTGCCAGAAGCTTGGCATCTAGCGGGAGGGCTCGCGAGCAGTACTTC	CARSLASSGRAREQYF
TRBV6-5	TRBD2	-	TRBJ2-7	TGTGCCAGCAGTTACTCAGGACTAGCGGGAGCCCACGAGCAGTACTTC	CASSYSGLAGAHEQYF
TRBV27	-	-	TRBJ2-7	TGTGCCAGCAGTTTATCGTTCGCCGCCTCCTACGAGCAGTACTTC	CASSLSFAASYEQYF
TRBV7-9	TRBD1	-	TRBJ2-2	TGTGCCAGCAGCCAATACCCCCGGGACAGGGGGCGCGGCACCGGGGAGCTGTTTTTT	CASSQYPRDRGRGTGELFF
TRBV28	-	-	TRBJ2-7	TGTGCCAGCAGTTTATTGGTACAGGGATACAGCCACGAGCAGTACTTC	CASSLLVQGYSHEQYF
TRBV5-1	-	-	TRBJ2-1	TGCGCCAGCAGCTTGGCGGTTGGTGTCTACAATGAGCAGTTCTTC	CASSLAVGVYNEQFF
TRBV5-1	-	-	TRBJ2-7	TGCGCCAGCAGCTTGGACACTAGCCCGTACGAGCAGTACTTC	CASSLDTSPYEQYF
TRBV28	-	-	TRBJ2-7	TGTGCCAGCAGTGGGCTAGGTTCACGGGAATACGAGCAGTACTTC	CASSGLGSREYEQYF
TRBV13	-	-	TRBJ2-5	TGTGCCAGCAGCTTATGGGGAGAGACCCAGTACTTC	CASSLWGETQYF
TRBV7-9	-	-	TRBJ1-1	TGTGCCAGCAGCTTACCACAGAACACTGAAGCTTTCTTT	CASSLPQNTEAFF
TRBV7-9	-	-	TRBJ2-1	TGTGCCAGCAGCTGGTTAGGAGGCAATGAGCAGTTCTTC	CASSWLGGNEQFF
TRBV15	TRBD1	-	TRBJ2-4	TGTGCCACCAGCGAAATGGGACAGGGACGTTTTTTAGCCAAAAACATTCAGTACTTC	CATSEMGQGRFLAKNIQYF
TRBV5-6	-	once	TRBJ1-2	TGTGCCAGCAGCATAGACAGGAATCACGGCTACACCTTC	CASSIDRNHGYTF
TRBV10-1	TRBD2	-	TRBJ2-7	TGCGCCAGCAGTGAACTAGCGGGAGGTAGTTACGAGCAGTACTTC	CASSELAGGSYEQYF
TRBV13	-	-	TRBJ2-1	TGTGCCAGCAGCTTACTCGGGAGCAAATACAATGAGCAGTTCTTC	CASSLLGSKYNEQFF
TRBV6-5	TRBD1	-	TRBJ2-5	TGTGGGCAGGGGGCTCAAGAGACCCAGTACTTC	CGQGAQETQYF
TRBV29-1	TRBD2	-	TRBJ2-2	TGCAGCGTTTGGACTAGCGGGAACACCGGGGAGCTGTTTTTT	CSVWTSGNTGELFF
TRBV6-5	TRBD1	-	TRBJ2-1	TGTGCCAGCGGACAGGGGGCATACAATGAGCAGTTCTTC	CASGQGAYNEQFF
TRBV13	-	-	TRBJ1-2	TGTGCCAGCAGCTTTACTATGGGCCCTAACTATGGCTACACCTTC	CASSFTMGPNYGYTF
TRBV6-1	-	-	TRBJ1-1	TGTGCCAGCAGGGAGACAGAGAACACTGAAGCTTTCTTT	CASRETENTEAFF
TRBV19	-	-	TRBJ2-5	TGTGCCAGTAGTATAAACGGCCTCTGGGAGACCCAGTACTTC	CASSINGLWETQYF
TRBV2	-	-	TRBJ1-3	TGTGCCAGGGCAATGGAGGCCTCTGGAAACACCATATATTTT	CARAMEASGNTIYF
TRBV7-9	-	-	TRBJ2-7	TGTGCCAGCAGCCCCCTCCAGGGCCGTACTGCCTACGAGCAGTACTTC	CASSPLQGRTAYEQYF
TRBV28	TRBD2	-	TRBJ2-1	TGTGCCAGCAGTACCCCCAAGGAGCGGGGTTACAATGAGCAGTTCTTC	CASSTPKERGYNEQFF
TRBV11-2	-	-	TRBJ2-6	TGTGCCAGCAGCCTAGGACAGATTACTGGAGCCAACGTCCTGACTTTC	CASSLGQITGANVLTF
TRBV27	-	-	TRBJ1-1	TGTGCCAGCAGCCACCCAGGGAACACTGAAGCTTTCTTT	CASSHPGNTEAFF
TRBV7-9	TRBD2	once	TRBJ2-7	TGTGCCAGCAGCCCGCGGGGGGCATCCTACGAGCAGTACTTC	CASSPRGASYEQYF
TRBV28	-	-	TRBJ2-3	TGTGCCAGCAGTTTAATCGGCAGGGGGGATTGGGATACGCAGTATTTT	CASSLIGRGDWDTQYF
TRBV29-1	TRBD1	-	TRBJ2-1	TGCAGCGTTGAAGAGGGACAGGGGATTACGGATGAGCAGTTCTTC	CSVEEGQGITDEQFF
TRBV7-6	-	-	TRBJ2-5	TGTGCCAGCAGCCCAGACCCCGGGGAGACCCAGTACTTC	CASSPDPGETQYF
TRBV28	TRBD2	-	TRBJ2-1	TGTGCCAGCACCCTAACTAGCGGGCCCTACAATGAGCAGTTCTTC	CASTLTSGPYNEQFF
TRBV9	TRBD2	-	TRBJ2-1	TGTGCCAGCAGCGTTAGCGGGATGGTGTACAATGAGCAGTTCTTC	CASSVSGMVYNEQFF
TRBV11-2	TRBD1	-	TRBJ2-7	TGTGCCAGCAGCTTAGGGGCAGGGGGCCCGGTCGAGCAGTACTTC	CASSLGAGGPVEQYF
TRBV10-3	TRBD2	once	TRBJ2-5	TGTGCCATCAGTGAGTCGCGGGAGCAGTACTTC	CAISESREQYF
TRBV13	-	-	TRBJ1-1	TGTGCCAGCAGTCCGTTGAACACTGAAGCTTTCTTT	CASSPLNTEAFF
TRBV9	-	-	TRBJ1-1	TGTGCCAGCAGCGGGGAATCATCGACTGAAGCTTTCTTT	CASSGESSTEAFF
TRBV19	TRBD1	once	TRBJ1-1	TGTGCCAGTGGAAATCCGGGACAGGGGGTGTACACTGAAGCTTTCTTT	CASGNPGQGVYTEAFF
TRBV6-1	-	-	TRBJ2-7	TGTGCCAGCAGTGCAGGATTAACCTACGAGCAGTACTTC	CASSAGLTYEQYF
TRBV9	-	-	TRBJ1-5	TGTGCCAGCAGCGTAGGTGGGGTCGGTGGGCCCCAGCATTTT	CASSVGGVGGPQHF
TRBV6-1	-	-	TRBJ2-7	TGTGCCAGCAGTGAAGCCGTTGATCGCCCCCTGGACGAGCAGTACTTC	CASSEAVDRPLDEQYF
TRBV30	-	-	TRBJ2-5	TGTGCCTGGAGTGTACAGGGCCAAGAGACCCAGTACTTC	CAWSVQGQETQYF
TRBV28	TRBD2	-	TRBJ2-7	TGTGCCAGCAGTTTAACGGGAGGCAGTCTGTGGTACGAGCAGTACTTC	CASSLTGGSLWYEQYF
TRBV20-1	-	once	TRBJ1-1	TGCAGTGCTAGAGATTACAGCGAAGCTTTCTTT	CSARDYSEAFF
TRBV4-1	-	-	TRBJ2-5	TGCGCCAGCAGCCAAAGGCGCCAGGAGACCCAGTACTTC	CASSQRRQETQYF